This TCR beta chain comes out of a study of CD8+ T cells in alopecia areata. This clone came up a few times. This same CDR3 is encoded by further DNA sequences in the sample. RNA extraction was followed by reverse transcription into cDNA, which acted as the sequencing template. Measured with immunoSEQ multiplex PCR; TCRdb has only the in-frame clones, and not every one. The sample lists roughly 210,000 clones; 40% to 55% were seen once. Treatment here: oral pan-JAK inhibitor, 5-10 mg twice daily. Peripheral blood, together with lesional scalp punch biopsies, was collected from alopecia areata patients. This clonotype was obtained from a human donor with alopecia areata. This specimen was CD4+ T cells sorted from blood, taken at approximately week 36, from a patient treated with tofacitinib.

The CDR3 bases are TGTGCCAGCAGCGTAGCGTCTGGGGCCAACGTCCTGACTTTC. Translating gives CASSVASGANVLTF. This rearrangement joins TRBV9 to TRBJ2-6; D unclear. V was pared by 0 bases and J by 1 base, with 2 bases between. Per the germline V gene, CDR1 is SGDLS and CDR2 is YYNGEE. This CDR3 has 14 residues.